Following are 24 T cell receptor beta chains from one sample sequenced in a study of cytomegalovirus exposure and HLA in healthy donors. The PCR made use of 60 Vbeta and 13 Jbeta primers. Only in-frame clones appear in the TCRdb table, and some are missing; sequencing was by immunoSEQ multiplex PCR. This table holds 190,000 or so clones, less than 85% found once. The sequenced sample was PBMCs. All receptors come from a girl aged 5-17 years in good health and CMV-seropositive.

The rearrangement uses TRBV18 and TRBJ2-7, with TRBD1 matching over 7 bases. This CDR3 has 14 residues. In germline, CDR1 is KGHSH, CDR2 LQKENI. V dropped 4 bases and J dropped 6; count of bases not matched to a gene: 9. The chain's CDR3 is CASSLDRAFSEQYF. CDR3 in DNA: TGTGCCAGCTCACTTGACAGGGCCTTCTCCGAGCAGTACTTC.

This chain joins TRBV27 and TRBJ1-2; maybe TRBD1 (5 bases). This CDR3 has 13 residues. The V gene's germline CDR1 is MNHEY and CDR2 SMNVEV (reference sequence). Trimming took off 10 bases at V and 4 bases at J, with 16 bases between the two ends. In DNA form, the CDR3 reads TGTGCCACCCGTCCGGGGGTAAGCTATGGCTACACCTTC. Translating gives CATRPGVSYGYTF.

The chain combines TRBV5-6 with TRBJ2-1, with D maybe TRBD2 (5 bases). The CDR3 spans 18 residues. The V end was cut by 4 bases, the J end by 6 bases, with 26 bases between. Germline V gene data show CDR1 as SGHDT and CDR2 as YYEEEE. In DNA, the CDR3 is TGTGCCAGCAGCGACTCCCCCCCACTAGAGGTACCCGGCAATGAGCAGTTCTTC. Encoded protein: CASSDSPPLEVPGNEQFF.

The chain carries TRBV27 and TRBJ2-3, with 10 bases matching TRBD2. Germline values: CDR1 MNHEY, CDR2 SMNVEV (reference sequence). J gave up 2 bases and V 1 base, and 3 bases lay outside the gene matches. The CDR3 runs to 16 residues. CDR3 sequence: CASSLLAGGHTDTQYF. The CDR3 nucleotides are TGTGCCAGCAGTTTATTAGCGGGGGGCCACACAGATACGCAGTATTTT.

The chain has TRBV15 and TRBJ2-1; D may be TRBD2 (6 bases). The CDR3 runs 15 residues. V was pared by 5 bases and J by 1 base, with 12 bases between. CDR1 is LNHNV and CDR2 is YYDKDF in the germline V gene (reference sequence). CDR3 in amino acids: CATSWFGGSYNEQFF. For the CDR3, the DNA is TGTGCCACCAGCTGGTTCGGGGGATCCTACAATGAGCAGTTCTTC.

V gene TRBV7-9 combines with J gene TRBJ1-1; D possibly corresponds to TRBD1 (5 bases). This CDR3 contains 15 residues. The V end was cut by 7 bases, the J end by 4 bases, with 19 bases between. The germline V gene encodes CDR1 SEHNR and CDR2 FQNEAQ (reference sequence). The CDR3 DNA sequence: TGTGCCAGCACCCGACCGGGGGAAAGGGGCACTGAAGCTTTCTTT. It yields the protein CASTRPGERGTEAFF.

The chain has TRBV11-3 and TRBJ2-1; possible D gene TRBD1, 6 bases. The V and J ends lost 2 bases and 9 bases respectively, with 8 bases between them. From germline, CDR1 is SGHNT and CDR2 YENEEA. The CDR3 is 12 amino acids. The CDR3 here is CASSLTGIEQFF. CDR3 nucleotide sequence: TGTGCCAGCAGCTTAACAGGGATTGAGCAGTTCTTC.

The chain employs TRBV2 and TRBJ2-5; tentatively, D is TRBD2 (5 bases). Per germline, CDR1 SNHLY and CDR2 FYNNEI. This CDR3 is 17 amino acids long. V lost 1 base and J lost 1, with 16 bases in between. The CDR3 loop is CASSEVGWGDLQETQYF. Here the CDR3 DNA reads TGTGCCAGCAGTGAAGTGGGGTGGGGAGATCTCCAAGAGACCCAGTACTTC.

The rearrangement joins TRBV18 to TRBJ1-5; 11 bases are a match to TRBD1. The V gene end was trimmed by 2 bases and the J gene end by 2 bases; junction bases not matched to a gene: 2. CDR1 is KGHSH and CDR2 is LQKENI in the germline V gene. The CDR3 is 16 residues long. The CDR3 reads CASSPKGQGGNQPQHF. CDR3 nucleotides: TGTGCCAGCTCACCAAAGGGACAGGGGGGCAATCAGCCCCAGCATTTT.

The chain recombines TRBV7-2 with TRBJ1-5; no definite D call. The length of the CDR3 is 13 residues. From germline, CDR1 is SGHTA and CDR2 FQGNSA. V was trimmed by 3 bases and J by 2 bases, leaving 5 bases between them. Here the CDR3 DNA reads TGTGCCAGCAGCTTTCGGGGCAATCAGCCCCAGCATTTT. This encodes CASSFRGNQPQHF. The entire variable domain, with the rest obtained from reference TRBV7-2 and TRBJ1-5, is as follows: GAGVSQSPSNKVTEKGKDVELRCDPISGHTALYWYRQSLGQGLEFLIYFQGNSAPDKSGLPSDRFSAERTGGSVSTLTIQRTQQEDSAVYLCASSFRGNQPQHFGDGTRLSIL.

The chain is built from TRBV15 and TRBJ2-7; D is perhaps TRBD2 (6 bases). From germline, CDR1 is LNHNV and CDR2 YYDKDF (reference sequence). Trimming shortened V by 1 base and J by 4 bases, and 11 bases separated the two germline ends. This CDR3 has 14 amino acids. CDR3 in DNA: TGTGCCACCAGCAGAGCCTCTAGCGTGTACGAGCAGTACTTC. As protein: CATSRASSVYEQYF.

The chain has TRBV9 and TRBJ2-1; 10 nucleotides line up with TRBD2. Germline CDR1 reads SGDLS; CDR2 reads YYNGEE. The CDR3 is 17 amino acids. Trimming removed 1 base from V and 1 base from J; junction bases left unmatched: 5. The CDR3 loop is CASSVPSGGASYNEQFF. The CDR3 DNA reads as TGTGCCAGCAGCGTACCGAGCGGGGGGGCGTCCTACAATGAGCAGTTCTTC. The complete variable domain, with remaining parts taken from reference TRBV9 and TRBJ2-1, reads DSGVTQTPKHLITATGQRVTLRCSPRSGDLSVYWYQQSLDQGLQFLIQYYNGEERAKGNILERFSAQQFPDLHSELNLSSLELGDSALYFCASSVPSGGASYNEQFFGPGTRLTVL.

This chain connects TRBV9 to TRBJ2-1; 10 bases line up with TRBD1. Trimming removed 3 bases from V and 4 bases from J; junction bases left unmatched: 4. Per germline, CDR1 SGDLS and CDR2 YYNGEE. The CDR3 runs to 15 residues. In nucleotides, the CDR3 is TGTGCCAGCAGCGGACAGGGGGCGGGATACAATGAGCAGTTCTTC. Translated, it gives CASSGQGAGYNEQFF.

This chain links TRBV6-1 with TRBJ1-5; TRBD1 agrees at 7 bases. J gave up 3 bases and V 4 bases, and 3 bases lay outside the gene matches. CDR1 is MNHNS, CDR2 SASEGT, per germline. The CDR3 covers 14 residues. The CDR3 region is CASSGQGYNQPQHF. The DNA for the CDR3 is TGTGCCAGCAGTGGACAGGGCTACAATCAGCCCCAGCATTTT.

CDR3: CASSPDLTRTYEQYF. DNA for the CDR3: TGCGCCAGCAGCCCGGACCTGACTAGAACCTACGAGCAGTACTTC. The gene calls are TRBV5-1 and TRBJ2-7, with a weak D call TRBD2 (6 bases). Germline V lookup: CDR1 SGHRS, CDR2 YFSETQ. Trimming stripped 4 bases from V and 2 bases from J, with 16 bases between. The CDR3 is 15 amino acids. The full variable domain, completed using reference TRBV5-1 and TRBJ2-7, is KAGVTQTPRYLIKTRGQQVTLSCSPISGHRSVSWYQQTPGQGLQFLFEYFSETQRNKGNFPGRFSGRQFSNSRSEMNVSTLELGDSALYLCASSPDLTRTYEQYFGPGTRLTVT.

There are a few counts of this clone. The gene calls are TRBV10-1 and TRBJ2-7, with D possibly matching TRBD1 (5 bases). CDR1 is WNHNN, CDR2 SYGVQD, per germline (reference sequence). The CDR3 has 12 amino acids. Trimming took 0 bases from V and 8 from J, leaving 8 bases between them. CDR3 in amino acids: CASSESWGQQYF. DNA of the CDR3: TGCGCCAGCAGTGAGTCCTGGGGCCAGCAGTACTTC.

CDR3 amino acids: CASSYTGTVQETQYF. The CDR3 DNA sequence: TGTGCCAGCAGCTACACCGGGACAGTACAAGAGACCCAGTACTTC. V and J are TRBV6-5 and TRBJ2-5; 7 nucleotides line up with TRBD1. This CDR3 is built from 15 residues. V gave up 6 bases and J gave up 2 bases; unmatched junction bases: 9. CDR1 MNHEY and CDR2 SVGAGI come from the germline V gene.

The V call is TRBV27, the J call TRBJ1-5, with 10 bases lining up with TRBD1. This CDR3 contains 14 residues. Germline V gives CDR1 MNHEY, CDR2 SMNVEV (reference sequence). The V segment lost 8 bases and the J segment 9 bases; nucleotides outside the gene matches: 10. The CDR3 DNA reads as TGTGCCAGCGCCAAAGGACAGGGGGAATGGCCCCAGCATTTT. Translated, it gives CASAKGQGEWPQHF.

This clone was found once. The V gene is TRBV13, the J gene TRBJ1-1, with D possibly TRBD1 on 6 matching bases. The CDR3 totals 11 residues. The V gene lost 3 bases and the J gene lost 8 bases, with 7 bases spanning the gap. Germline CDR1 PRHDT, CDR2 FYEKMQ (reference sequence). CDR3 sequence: CASSLGAEAFF. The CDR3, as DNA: TGTGCCAGCAGCTTGGGGGCCGAAGCTTTCTTT.

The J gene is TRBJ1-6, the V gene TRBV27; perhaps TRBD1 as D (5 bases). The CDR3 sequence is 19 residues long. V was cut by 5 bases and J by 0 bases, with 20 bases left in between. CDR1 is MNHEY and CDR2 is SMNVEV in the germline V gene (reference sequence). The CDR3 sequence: CASSPHGTLQRSYNSPLHF. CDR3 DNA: TGTGCCAGCAGTCCGCACGGGACTCTCCAGCGCTCCTATAATTCACCCCTCCACTTT.

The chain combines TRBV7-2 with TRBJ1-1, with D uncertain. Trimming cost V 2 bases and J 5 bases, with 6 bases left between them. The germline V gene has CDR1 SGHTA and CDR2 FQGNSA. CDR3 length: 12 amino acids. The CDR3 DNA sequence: TGTGCCAGCAGCTTAATAATAACTGAAGCTTTCTTT. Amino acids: CASSLIITEAFF.

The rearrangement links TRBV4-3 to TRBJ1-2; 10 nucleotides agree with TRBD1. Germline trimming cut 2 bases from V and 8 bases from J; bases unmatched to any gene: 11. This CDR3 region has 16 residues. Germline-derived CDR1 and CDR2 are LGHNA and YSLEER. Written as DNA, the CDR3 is TGCGCCAGCAGCCAACCGCCGGCGGGGACAGGGGTCGGCTACACCTTC. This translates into CASSQPPAGTGVGYTF.

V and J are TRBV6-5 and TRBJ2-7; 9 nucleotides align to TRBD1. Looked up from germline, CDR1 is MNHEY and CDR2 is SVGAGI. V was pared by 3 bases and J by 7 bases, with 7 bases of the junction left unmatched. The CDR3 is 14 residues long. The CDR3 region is CASSYRDRAGEQYF. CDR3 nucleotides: TGTGCCAGCAGTTATCGGGACAGGGCCGGAGAGCAGTACTTC.

CDR3 in amino acids: CASSSDGVGVQFF. The CDR3 coding sequence is TGTGCCAGCAGCTCGGACGGTGTAGGGGTGCAGTTCTTC. The chain carries TRBV5-4 and TRBJ2-1; TRBD1 is a possible D gene (5 bases). The CDR3 sequence is 13 residues long. V lost 3 bases and J 12 bases, leaving 16 bases between the germline ends. CDR1 SGHNT and CDR2 YYREEE come from the germline V gene (reference sequence).